These 22 T cell receptor delta chains share one sample of origin, sequenced in a study of Vδ1+ human thymocytes (dated by TCRdb to between 2018 and 2020). The research as a whole found: Thymic TRG and TRD repertoires appeared highly polyclonal with Gaussian CDR3 length distributions, unlike oligoclonal peripheral blood repertoires.

Sequenced on an Illumina MiSeq. RNA extraction was performed with the RNeasy mini kit, and reverse transcription was done with Superscript III. Multiplex PCR was used to generate CDR3 amplicons, with pooled V-gene forward primers and a constant-region reverse primer carrying Illumina adaptor overhangs. Via CATT, TCRdb reprocessed the public reads, and rows with identical DNA were then joined. Within this sample are 50,000 to 60,000 delta-chain clones, with more than 12% of them counted one time only. Of the sample, about 0.4% is held by the ten largest clones. The antigens these receptors bind are not known. Material for sequencing was Vdelta1+ gamma-delta thymocytes from the thymus. What the cell subset or site label conveys for this sample: FACS-sorted CD3+ TCRalphabeta- TCRVdelta1+ TCRVdelta2- thymocytes. The receptors stem from a girl less than two years old who had congenital heart surgery.

The chain couples TRDV1 to TRDJ1; 8 bases align to TRDD3. CDR3 size: 19 residues. In germline, CDR1 is TSWWSYY, CDR2 QGS. The trim removed 5 bases at V and 0 bases at J, leaving 17 bases unmatched. CDR3 nucleotides: TGTGCTCTTGGGAACCTCCAGAGGGGTCTACTGGGGGACACCGATAAACTCATCTTT. Protein sequence: CALGNLQRGLLGDTDKLIF.

The chain has TRDV1 and TRDJ1, with TRDD2 matching over 7 bases. The CDR3 has 23 residues. V dropped 5 bases and J dropped 1; count of bases not matched to a gene: 31. Germline lookup yields CDR1 TSWWSYY and CDR2 QGS. The CDR3 spells CALGPPPFLRRGYWLGATDKLIF. CDR3 bases: TGTGCTCTTGGGCCTCCCCCTTTCCTACGGAGGGGCTACTGGTTAGGGGCCACCGATAAACTCATCTTT.

This clone has only a few counts. One end of the junction does not line up with germline, which may come from a read error. V and J are TRDV1 and TRDJ1, with TRDD3 identical over 9 bases. This CDR3 is built from 19 residues. Looked up from germline, CDR1 is TSWWSYY and CDR2 is QGS. CDR3 protein: CALGEPQLILLGDTDKPIF. For the CDR3, the DNA is TGTGCTCTTGGGGAACCCCAACTAATCCTACTGGGGGACACCGATAAACCCATCTTT.

This clone came up a few times. The rearrangement links TRAV29/DV5 to TRDJ1, with 9 bases matching TRDD3. The CDR3 length is 20 residues. Losses at the gene ends were 0 bases for V and 0 bases for J; bases not matched to a gene: 18. Germline CDR1 NSMFDY, CDR2 ISSIKDK. CDR3 amino acids: CAASAPEKLLGESYTDKLIF. In DNA, the CDR3 is TGTGCAGCAAGCGCCCCAGAAAAACTACTGGGGGAGTCCTACACCGATAAACTCATCTTT. The whole variable domain, remainder taken from reference TRAV29/DV5 and TRDJ1, is DQQVKQNSPSLSVQEGRISILNCDYTNSMFDYFLWYKKYPAEGPTFLISISSIKDKNEDGRFTVFLNKSAKHLSLHIVPSQPGDSAVYFCAASAPEKLLGESYTDKLIFGKGTRVTVEP.

This chain links TRDV1 with TRDJ1, with 10 bases aligning to TRDD3. Germline CDR1 is TSWWSYY and CDR2 is QGS. This CDR3 has 19 amino acids. Trimming cost V 2 bases and J 7 bases; bases outside gene matches: 19. CDR3 sequence reads: CALGEGPSLRTGDTVKLIF. The DNA of the CDR3 is TGTGCTCTTGGGGAAGGGCCCTCCCTACGTACGGGGGATACGGTTAAACTCATCTTT.

The chain employs TRDV1 and TRDJ1, with 9 bases fitting TRDD2. The V segment lost 0 bases and the J segment 0 bases; nucleotides outside the gene matches: 20. The CDR3 is 22 residues long. CDR1 is TSWWSYY, CDR2 QGS, per germline. The DNA of the CDR3 is TGTGCTCTTGGGGAACTGGGGCCTTCCTACCCTTTACGGCGGCAATACACCGATAAACTCATCTTT. It encodes CALGELGPSYPLRRQYTDKLIF.

The rearrangement links TRDV1 to TRDJ1; possible D gene TRDD3, 5 bases. Germline loops: CDR1 TSWWSYY, CDR2 QGS. V was cut by 0 bases and J by 4 bases, with 15 bases left in between. The CDR3 contains 16 residues. The CDR3 DNA follows: TGTGCTCTTGGGGAACTTTCACATGGGGTTGTCGATAAACTCATCTTT. Protein sequence: CALGELSHGVVDKLIF.

A few counts support this clone. The V gene is TRDV1, the J gene TRDJ1; 11 bases are shared with TRDD3. The germline CDR1 and CDR2 sequences are TSWWSYY and QGS. V lost 0 bases, J lost 4 bases, and 19 bases stayed unmatched. This CDR3 spans 21 amino acids. As DNA, the CDR3 is TGTGCTCTTGGGGAACTAAGCCCCTTCGGAGGCTGGGGGATACCTTGCGATAAACTCATCTTT. Translated, it gives CALGELSPFGGWGIPCDKLIF.

The V and J genes are TRDV1 and TRDJ1, with D tentatively TRDD2 or TRDD3 (8 bases each). Germline V CDR1 and CDR2: TSWWSYY, QGS. The CDR3 contains 20 residues. Trimming shortened V by 5 bases and J by 0 bases, and 28 bases separated the two germline ends. The CDR3 here is CALGNFLRKAGLGDTDKLIF. The CDR3 DNA is TGTGCTCTTGGGAACTTCCTACGGAAAGCGGGACTGGGGGACACCGATAAACTCATCTTT.

This clone has a handful of counts. The chain employs TRDV1 and TRDJ1; 10 nucleotides agree with TRDD3. The CDR3 runs 20 residues. CDR1 and CDR2 (germline): TSWWSYY, QGS. V gave up 0 bases and J gave up 0 bases; unmatched junction bases: 13. The CDR3, as DNA: TGTGCTCTTGGGGAACTAAGAGACTGGGGGATCCCCAAGTACACCGATAAACTCATCTTT. It translates to CALGELRDWGIPKYTDKLIF.

This clone was observed once. This chain connects TRDV1 to TRDJ1, with 10 bases identical to TRDD3. Germline CDR1 reads TSWWSYY; CDR2 reads QGS. The CDR3 loop spans 23 amino acids. V trimming: 4 bases; J trimming: 0 bases; junction bases outside the gene matches: 26. CDR3 protein: CALGAFSFLPLGGYGPYTDKLIF. CDR3 DNA: TGTGCTCTTGGGGCTTTTTCTTTCCTGCCCCTGGGGGGATACGGGCCTTACACCGATAAACTCATCTTT.

This clone has more than one count but fewer than ten. The rearrangement uses TRDV1 and TRDJ1, with 13 nucleotides matching TRDD3. The germline V gene encodes CDR1 TSWWSYY and CDR2 QGS. The V segment lost 4 bases and the J segment 0 bases; nucleotides outside the gene matches: 23. This CDR3 region has 23 residues. CDR3: CALGAILPTDDWGIRKYTDKLIF. CDR3 DNA: TGTGCTCTTGGGGCAATCCTTCCTACGGACGACTGGGGGATACGGAAATACACCGATAAACTCATCTTT.

This clone has more than one count but fewer than ten. The gene calls are TRDV1 and TRDJ1, with TRDD3 matching 9 bases. Per the germline V gene, CDR1 is TSWWSYY and CDR2 is QGS. The CDR3 is made up of 19 amino acids. The junction had 11 bases not matched to a gene; V was cut back by 0 bases and J by 0 bases. CDR3 sequence: CALGELLGGIPVYTDKLIF. The CDR3 nucleotides are TGTGCTCTTGGGGAACTCCTGGGGGGGATACCCGTTTACACCGATAAACTCATCTTT.

V usage is TRDV1 and J usage is TRDJ1, with 10 nucleotides matching TRDD3. The V and J ends lost 3 bases and 0 bases, in that order; junction bases with no gene match: 22. The CDR3 sequence is 22 residues long. In germline, CDR1 is TSWWSYY, CDR2 QGS. This CDR3 reads CALGDGRSYWGITLGYTDKLIF. The CDR3 DNA reads TGTGCTCTTGGGGATGGCCGGTCATACTGGGGGATCACGTTGGGATACACCGATAAACTCATCTTT.

This clone was found a few times. This sequence joins TRDV3 and TRDJ1; 7 nucleotides line up with TRDD3. J lost 0 bases, V lost 5 bases, and 15 bases had no gene match. The CDR3 loop spans 16 amino acids. Germline-derived CDR1 and CDR2 are TVYSNPD and GDNSRS (reference sequence). DNA for the CDR3: TGTGCCCCGCCTACTGGGGCCACCTCCTACACCGATAAACTCATCTTT. This sequence encodes CAPPTGATSYTDKLIF.

V usage is TRDV1 and J usage is TRDJ1; 9 bases are shared with TRDD2. V shed 1 base and J 0 bases; nucleotides not matched to a gene: 27. This CDR3 has 24 amino acids. The germline gives CDR1 TSWWSYY, CDR2 QGS. CDR3 nucleotide sequence: TGTGCTCTTGGGGAACACCCTACCTTCCTACGTGAGCTGGGGGTTCGGAAGCACACCGATAAACTCATCTTT. Translated, it gives CALGEHPTFLRELGVRKHTDKLIF.

The chain links TRDV1 to TRDJ1; 13 nucleotides align to TRDD3. Germline V gene data show CDR1 as TSWWSYY and CDR2 as QGS. V lost 2 bases, J lost 1 base, and 28 bases stayed unmatched. This CDR3 region has 25 residues. This CDR3 is CALGEILVVRPLLGDTLDITDKLIF. The DNA for the CDR3 is TGTGCTCTTGGGGAAATCCTGGTGGTACGCCCATTACTGGGGGATACGCTGGATATCACCGATAAACTCATCTTT.

The J gene is TRDJ1, the V gene TRDV1, with 9 bases fitting TRDD3. The CDR3 is made up of 25 amino acids. Losses at the gene ends were 3 bases for V and 2 bases for J; bases not matched to a gene: 34. Germline V gene sequence: CDR1 TSWWSYY, CDR2 QGS. CDR3 bases: TGTGCTCTTGGGGATCTCTCAAGGATCGTGAAACAAACCTACTGGGGGACCCCCTCAACCGATAAACTCATCTTT. It yields the protein CALGDLSRIVKQTYWGTPSTDKLIF.

This clone was picked up a small number of times. The rearrangement uses TRDV1 and TRDJ1; 11 bases align to TRDD3. This CDR3 is 16 amino acids long. CDR1 and CDR2 (germline): TSWWSYY, QGS. With 7 bases clipped from V and 4 bases from J, the junction kept 11 bases outside the gene matches. The CDR3 region is CALVSGGYPGGDKLIF. The DNA of the CDR3 is TGTGCTCTTGTATCTGGGGGATACCCGGGGGGCGATAAACTCATCTTT.

The V and J genes are TRDV1 and TRDJ1; the match to TRDD3 covers 11 bases. Germline V gene lookup returns CDR1 TSWWSYY and CDR2 QGS. The junction had 29 bases not matched to a gene; V was cut back by 7 bases and J by 1 base. The CDR3 has 23 amino acids. The CDR3 loop reads CALVVFPTLSGWGIPGGTDKLIF. The CDR3 region has the DNA TGTGCTCTTGTAGTCTTTCCTACTTTATCGGGCTGGGGGATACCGGGCGGCACCGATAAACTCATCTTT.

The rearrangement joins TRDV1 to TRDJ1; 8 bases align to TRDD3. Germline CDR1 TSWWSYY, CDR2 QGS. This CDR3 region has 21 residues. Trimming took 1 base from V and 0 from J; bases not matched to a gene: 19. The CDR3 nucleotides read TGTGCTCTTGGGGAACCTCACTGCCTACTTCGTACTGGGGGTGACACCGATAAACTCATCTTT. Protein sequence: CALGEPHCLLRTGGDTDKLIF.

This clone is termed medium-sized. This chain joins TRDV2 and TRDJ1; 9 nucleotides align to TRDD3. This CDR3 is 16 amino acids long. Per the germline V gene, CDR1 is GEAIGNYY and CDR2 is EKD. J gave up 0 bases and V 4 bases, and 8 bases lay outside the gene matches. DNA for the CDR3: TGTGCCTGTGAATCCCTGGGGGATTGTAACACCGATAAACTCATCTTT. Translation: CACESLGDCNTDKLIF.